Listed here are 10 T cell receptor beta chains from one sample, sequenced in a study of cytomegalovirus exposure and HLA in healthy donors. Sequencing used immunoSEQ multiplex PCR; TCRdb keeps in-frame clones, though not all of them. The table lists 66,000 or so clones, around 97% of them singletons. The sample was PBMCs. The receptors were sampled from a young woman in good health and CMV-seropositive.

The chain carries TRBV28 and TRBJ1-1, with TRBD1 as a possible D gene (5 bases). CDR1 is MDHEN, CDR2 SYDVKM, per germline. V was cut by 2 bases and J by 10 bases, with 17 bases left in between. The CDR3 contains 14 residues. As DNA, the CDR3 is TGTGCCAGCAGTTTAGGTGGGGGGAGTAGCTCAGCTTTCTTT. Residues: CASSLGGGSSSAFF.

The J gene is TRBJ2-3, the V gene TRBV11-2; D is perhaps TRBD2 (6 bases). Germline CDR1 and CDR2: SGHAT and FQNNGV. The ends were cut back, 3 bases at V and 2 bases at J, with 12 bases in the middle. This CDR3 spans 15 amino acids. The CDR3 region has the DNA TGTGCCAGCAGCTTTTGGGGGAGGACCACAGATACGCAGTATTTT. This translates into CASSFWGRTTDTQYF.

V usage is TRBV28 and J usage is TRBJ1-2; no clear D gene. The germline V gene has CDR1 MDHEN and CDR2 SYDVKM. The CDR3 loop spans 13 amino acids. The V end was cut by 6 bases, the J end by 7 bases, with 15 bases between. The chain's CDR3 is CASSRSAWAGYTF. The DNA of the CDR3 is TGTGCCAGCAGCCGATCTGCTTGGGCTGGCTACACCTTC.

The chain combines TRBV18 with TRBJ1-4, with 9 bases aligning to TRBD1. The CDR3 has 15 residues. From germline, CDR1 is KGHSH and CDR2 LQKENI. J was trimmed by 6 bases and V by 4 bases; bases with no gene match: 6. CDR3 bases: TGTGCCAGCTCACTTACCGGGACAGGGCATGAAAAACTGTTTTTT. Encoded protein: CASSLTGTGHEKLFF.

J is TRBJ1-1 and V is TRBV7-9; no definite D call. The CDR3 has 14 residues. V dropped 0 bases and J dropped 5 bases, with 10 bases sitting between them. Germline assignment: CDR1 SEHNR and CDR2 FQNEAQ (reference sequence). The CDR3 here is CASSLAAPRTEAFF. CDR3 nucleotides: TGTGCCAGCAGCTTAGCGGCCCCGCGGACTGAAGCTTTCTTT. The whole variable domain, remainder taken from reference TRBV7-9 and TRBJ1-1, is DTGVSQNPRHKITKRGQNVTFRCDPISEHNRLYWYRQTLGQGPEFLTYFQNEAQLEKSRLLSDRFSAERPKGSFSTLEIQRTEQGDSAMYLCASSLAAPRTEAFFGQGTRLTVV.

This chain connects TRBV5-1 to TRBJ2-1, with 10 bases identical to TRBD2. V lost 1 base and J lost 6; bases outside the gene matches: 13. This CDR3 has 18 amino acids. Germline V CDR1 and CDR2: SGHRS, YFSETQ. The CDR3 spells CASSLKLAGFIYLNEQFF. The CDR3 DNA follows: TGCGCCAGCAGCTTGAAACTAGCGGGATTCATTTACCTCAATGAGCAGTTCTTC. The complete variable domain, with remaining parts taken from reference TRBV5-1 and TRBJ2-1, reads KAGVTQTPRYLIKTRGQQVTLSCSPISGHRSVSWYQQTPGQGLQFLFEYFSETQRNKGNFPGRFSGRQFSNSRSEMNVSTLELGDSALYLCASSLKLAGFIYLNEQFFGPGTRLTVL.

The CDR3 nucleotides are TGTGCCAGCAGCGATGAGTACACCGGGGAGCTGTTTTTT. It specifies CASSDEYTGELFF. The chain couples TRBV9 to TRBJ2-2, with no clear D. Between the trimmed V and J ends, which lost 3 bases and 3 bases, there was a span of 6 bases. CDR3 size: 13 residues. The germline V gene has CDR1 SGDLS and CDR2 YYNGEE.

This clone was recorded once. The DNA of the CDR3 is TGTGCCAGCAGTGACAGCAGGGGGCTCGGCGAGCAGTACTTC. Its translation: CASSDSRGLGEQYF. This chain links TRBV6-1 with TRBJ2-7; 8 positions match TRBD1. Unmatched junction bases numbered 7, after V lost 3 bases and J lost 6 bases. This CDR3 region has 14 residues. Looked up from germline, CDR1 is MNHNS and CDR2 is SASEGT.

J is TRBJ2-7 and V is TRBV27, with a weak D call TRBD1 (5 bases). V lost 5 bases and J 1 base, leaving 12 bases between the germline ends. The CDR3 loop spans 14 amino acids. Germline V gives CDR1 MNHEY, CDR2 SMNVEV (reference sequence). The CDR3 DNA reads as TGTGCCAGCAGTGGATGGGGCCAGTCCTACGAGCAGTACTTC. It yields the protein CASSGWGQSYEQYF.

The rearrangement uses TRBV28 and TRBJ2-2, with a weak D call TRBD2 (6 bases). The CDR3 is 16 residues long. The ends were cut back, 2 bases at V and 4 bases at J, with 14 bases in the middle. CDR1 and CDR2 from the germline V gene are MDHEN and SYDVKM. CDR3 residues: CASSLRAGSFTGELFF. In DNA, the CDR3 is TGTGCCAGCAGTTTACGTGCGGGGTCTTTCACCGGGGAGCTGTTTTTT. The entire variable domain, with the rest obtained from reference TRBV28 and TRBJ2-2, is as follows: DVKVTQSSRYLVKRTGEKVFLECVQDMDHENMFWYRQDPGLGLRLIYFSYDVKMKEKGDIPEGYSVSREKKERFSLILESASTNQTSMYLCASSLRAGSFTGELFFGEGSRLTVL.